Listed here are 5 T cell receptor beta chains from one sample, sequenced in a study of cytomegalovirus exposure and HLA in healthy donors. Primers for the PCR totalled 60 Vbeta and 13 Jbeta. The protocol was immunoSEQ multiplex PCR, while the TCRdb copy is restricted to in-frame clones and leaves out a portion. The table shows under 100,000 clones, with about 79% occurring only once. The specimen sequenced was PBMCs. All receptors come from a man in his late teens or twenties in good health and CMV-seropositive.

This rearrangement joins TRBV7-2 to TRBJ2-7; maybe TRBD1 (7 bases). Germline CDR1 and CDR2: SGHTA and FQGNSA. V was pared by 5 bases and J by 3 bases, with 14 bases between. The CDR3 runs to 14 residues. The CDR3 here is CASSPRDRFYEQYF. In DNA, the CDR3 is TGTGCCAGCAGCCCGCGGGACAGATTCTACGAGCAGTACTTC.

The CDR3, as DNA: TGTGCCAGCTGTCGGAACAGTCTCCAAGAGACCCAGTACTTC. Protein: CASCRNSLQETQYF. The chain links TRBV6-1 to TRBJ2-5; D gene ambiguous. The CDR3 sequence is 14 residues long. Germline CDR1 reads MNHNS; CDR2 reads SASEGT. The V gene lost 8 bases and the J gene lost 1 base, with 14 bases spanning the gap.

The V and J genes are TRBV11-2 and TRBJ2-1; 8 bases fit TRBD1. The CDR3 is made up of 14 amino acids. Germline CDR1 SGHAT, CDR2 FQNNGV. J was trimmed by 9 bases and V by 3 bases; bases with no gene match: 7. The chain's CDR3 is CASSFGQGIGEQFF. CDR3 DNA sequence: TGTGCCAGCAGCTTTGGACAGGGTATCGGTGAGCAGTTCTTC.

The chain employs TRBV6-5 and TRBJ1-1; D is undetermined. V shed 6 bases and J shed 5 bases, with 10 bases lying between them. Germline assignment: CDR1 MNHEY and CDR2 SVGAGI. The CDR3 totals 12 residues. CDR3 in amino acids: CASRNWETEAFF. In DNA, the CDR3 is TGTGCCAGCAGGAACTGGGAGACTGAAGCTTTCTTT.

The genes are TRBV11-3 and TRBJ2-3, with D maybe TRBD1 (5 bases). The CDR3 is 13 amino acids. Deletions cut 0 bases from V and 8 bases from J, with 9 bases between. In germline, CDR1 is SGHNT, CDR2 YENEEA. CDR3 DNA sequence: TGTGCCAGCAGCTTAGACTACAGGCGTACGCAGTATTTT. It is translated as CASSLDYRRTQYF.